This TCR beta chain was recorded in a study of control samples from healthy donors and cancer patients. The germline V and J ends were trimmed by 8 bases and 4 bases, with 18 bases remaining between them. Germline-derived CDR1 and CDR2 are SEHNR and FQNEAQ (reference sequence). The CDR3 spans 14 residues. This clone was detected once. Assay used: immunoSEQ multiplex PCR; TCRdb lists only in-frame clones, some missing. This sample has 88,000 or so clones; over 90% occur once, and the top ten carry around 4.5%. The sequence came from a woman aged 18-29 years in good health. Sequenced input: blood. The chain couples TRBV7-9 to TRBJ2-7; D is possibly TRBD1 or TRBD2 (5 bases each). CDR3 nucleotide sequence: TGTGCCAGCCTCAACCCGGGGAAGGGGTACGAGCAGTACTTC. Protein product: CASLNPGKGYEQYF.